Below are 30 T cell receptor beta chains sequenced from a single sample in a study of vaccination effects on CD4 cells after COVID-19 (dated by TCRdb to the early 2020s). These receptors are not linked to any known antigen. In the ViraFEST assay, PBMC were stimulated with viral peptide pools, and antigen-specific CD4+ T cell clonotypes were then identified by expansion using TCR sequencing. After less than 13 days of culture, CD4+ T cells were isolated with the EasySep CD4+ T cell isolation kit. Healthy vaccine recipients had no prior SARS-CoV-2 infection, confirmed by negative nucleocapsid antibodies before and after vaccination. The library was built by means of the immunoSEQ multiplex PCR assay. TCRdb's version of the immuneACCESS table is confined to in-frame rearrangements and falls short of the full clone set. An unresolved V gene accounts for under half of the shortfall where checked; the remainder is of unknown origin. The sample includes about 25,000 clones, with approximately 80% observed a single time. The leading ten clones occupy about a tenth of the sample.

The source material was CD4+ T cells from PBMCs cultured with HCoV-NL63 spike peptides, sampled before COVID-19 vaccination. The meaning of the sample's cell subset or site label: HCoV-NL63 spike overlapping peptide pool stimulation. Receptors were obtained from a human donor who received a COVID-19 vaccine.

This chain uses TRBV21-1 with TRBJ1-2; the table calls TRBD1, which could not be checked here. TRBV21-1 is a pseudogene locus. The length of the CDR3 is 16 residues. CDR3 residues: CASPVDRVNCDYGYTF. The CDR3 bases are TGTGCCAGCCCCGTGGACAGGGTTAATTGCGACTATGGCTACACCTTC.

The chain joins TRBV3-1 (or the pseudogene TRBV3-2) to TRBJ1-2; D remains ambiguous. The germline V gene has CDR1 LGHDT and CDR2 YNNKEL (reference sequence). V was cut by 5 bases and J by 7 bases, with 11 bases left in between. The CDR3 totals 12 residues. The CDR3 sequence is CASSEVQSGYTF. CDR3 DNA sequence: TGTGCCAGCAGCGAGGTGCAATCTGGCTACACCTTC.

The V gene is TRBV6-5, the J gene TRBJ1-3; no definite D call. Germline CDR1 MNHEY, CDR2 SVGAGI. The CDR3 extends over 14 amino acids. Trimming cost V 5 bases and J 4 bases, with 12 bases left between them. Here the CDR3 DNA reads TGTGCCAGCAGTCGGCTTACCGGGGGAAACACCATATATTTT. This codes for CASSRLTGGNTIYF.

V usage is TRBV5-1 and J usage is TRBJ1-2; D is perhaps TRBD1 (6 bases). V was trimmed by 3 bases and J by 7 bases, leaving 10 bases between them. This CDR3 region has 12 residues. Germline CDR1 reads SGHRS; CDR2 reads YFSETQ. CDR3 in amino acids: CASSSQGSGYTF. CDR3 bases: TGCGCCAGCAGCTCCCAGGGGTCTGGCTACACCTTC. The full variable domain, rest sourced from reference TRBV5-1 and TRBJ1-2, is KAGVTQTPRYLIKTRGQQVTLSCSPISGHRSVSWYQQTPGQGLQFLFEYFSETQRNKGNFPGRFSGRQFSNSRSEMNVSTLELGDSALYLCASSSQGSGYTFGSGTRLTVV.

Here the CDR3 DNA reads TGTGCCAGCAGCGGTAGCGGGGTACCAGATACGCAGTATTTT. Its translation is CASSGSGVPDTQYF. The V and J genes are TRBV6-5 and TRBJ2-3, with 8 positions matching TRBD2. Per germline, CDR1 MNHEY and CDR2 SVGAGI. Unmatched junction bases numbered 6, after V lost 6 bases and J lost 4 bases. The CDR3 has 14 amino acids.

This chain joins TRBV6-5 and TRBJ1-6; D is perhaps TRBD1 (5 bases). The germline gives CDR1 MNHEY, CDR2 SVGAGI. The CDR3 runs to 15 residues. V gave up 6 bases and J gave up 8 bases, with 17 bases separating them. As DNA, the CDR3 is TGTGCCAGCAGGCGACAGCTCGAGGGCTATTCACCCCTCCACTTT. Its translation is CASRRQLEGYSPLHF.

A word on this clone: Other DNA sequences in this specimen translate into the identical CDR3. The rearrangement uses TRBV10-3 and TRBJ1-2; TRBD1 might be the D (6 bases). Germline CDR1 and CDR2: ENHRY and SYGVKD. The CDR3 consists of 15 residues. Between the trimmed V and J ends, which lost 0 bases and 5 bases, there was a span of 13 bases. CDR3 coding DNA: TGTGCCATCAGTGAGTCTGGGGGCGCAGGATATGGCTACACCTTC. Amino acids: CAISESGGAGYGYTF.

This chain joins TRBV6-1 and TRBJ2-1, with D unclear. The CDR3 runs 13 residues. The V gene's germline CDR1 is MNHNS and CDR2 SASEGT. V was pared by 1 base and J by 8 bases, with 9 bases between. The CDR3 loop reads CASSEVNVDEQFF. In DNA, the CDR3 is TGTGCCAGCAGTGAAGTGAACGTGGATGAGCAGTTCTTC.

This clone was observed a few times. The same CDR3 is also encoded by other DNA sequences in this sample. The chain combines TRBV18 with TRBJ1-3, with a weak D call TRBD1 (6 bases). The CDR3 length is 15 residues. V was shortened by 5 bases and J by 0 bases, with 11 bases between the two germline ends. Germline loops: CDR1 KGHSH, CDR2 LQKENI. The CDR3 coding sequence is TGTGCCAGCTCATGGGACACGAGCTCTGGAAACACCATATATTTT. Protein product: CASSWDTSSGNTIYF.

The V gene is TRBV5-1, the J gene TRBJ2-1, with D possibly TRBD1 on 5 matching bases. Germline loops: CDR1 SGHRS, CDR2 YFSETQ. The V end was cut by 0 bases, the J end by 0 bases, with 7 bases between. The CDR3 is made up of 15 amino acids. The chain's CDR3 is CASSLGQSSYNEQFF. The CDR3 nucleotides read TGCGCCAGCAGCTTGGGACAGAGCTCCTACAATGAGCAGTTCTTC.

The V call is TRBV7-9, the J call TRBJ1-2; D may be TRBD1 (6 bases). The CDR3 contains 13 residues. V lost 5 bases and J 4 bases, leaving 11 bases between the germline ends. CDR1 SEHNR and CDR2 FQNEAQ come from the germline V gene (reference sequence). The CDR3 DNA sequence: TGTGCCAGCAGCCCCGGACAGCGCTATGGCTACACCTTC. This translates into CASSPGQRYGYTF.

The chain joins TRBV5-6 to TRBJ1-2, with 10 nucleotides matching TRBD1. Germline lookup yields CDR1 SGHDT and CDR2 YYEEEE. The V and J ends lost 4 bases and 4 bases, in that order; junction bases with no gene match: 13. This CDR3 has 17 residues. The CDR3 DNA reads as TGTGCCAGCAGCCCTAATCTCGGGACAGGGGTTATCTATGGCTACACCTTC. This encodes CASSPNLGTGVIYGYTF.

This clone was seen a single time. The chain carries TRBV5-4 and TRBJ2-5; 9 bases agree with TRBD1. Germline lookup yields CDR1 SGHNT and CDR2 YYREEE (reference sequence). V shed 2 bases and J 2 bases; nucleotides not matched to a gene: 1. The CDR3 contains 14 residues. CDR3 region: CASSLGTGQETQYF. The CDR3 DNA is TGTGCCAGCAGCTTAGGGACAGGGCAAGAGACCCAGTACTTC.

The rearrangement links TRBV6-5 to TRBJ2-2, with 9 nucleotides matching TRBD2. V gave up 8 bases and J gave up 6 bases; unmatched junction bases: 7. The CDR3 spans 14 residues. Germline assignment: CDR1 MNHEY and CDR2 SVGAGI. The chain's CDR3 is CASGGTSGPGELFF. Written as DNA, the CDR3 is TGTGCCAGCGGGGGCACTAGCGGGCCCGGGGAGCTGTTTTTT.

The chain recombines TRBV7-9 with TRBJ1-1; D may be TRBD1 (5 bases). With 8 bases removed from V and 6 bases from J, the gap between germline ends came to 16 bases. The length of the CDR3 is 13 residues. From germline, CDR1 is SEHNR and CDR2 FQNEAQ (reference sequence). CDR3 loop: CASLVAGQSEAFF. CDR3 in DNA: TGTGCCAGCCTGGTGGCAGGGCAGTCTGAAGCTTTCTTT. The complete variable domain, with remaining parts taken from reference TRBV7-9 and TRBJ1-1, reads DTGVSQNPRHKITKRGQNVTFRCDPISEHNRLYWYRQTLGQGPEFLTYFQNEAQLEKSRLLSDRFSAERPKGSFSTLEIQRTEQGDSAMYLCASLVAGQSEAFFGQGTRLTVV.

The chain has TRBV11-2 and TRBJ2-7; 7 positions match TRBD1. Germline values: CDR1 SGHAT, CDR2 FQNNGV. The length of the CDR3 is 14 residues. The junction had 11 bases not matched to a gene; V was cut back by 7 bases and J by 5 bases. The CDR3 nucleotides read TGTGCCAGCACACCGGACAGGTTTCCTCACGAGCAGTACTTC. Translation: CASTPDRFPHEQYF.

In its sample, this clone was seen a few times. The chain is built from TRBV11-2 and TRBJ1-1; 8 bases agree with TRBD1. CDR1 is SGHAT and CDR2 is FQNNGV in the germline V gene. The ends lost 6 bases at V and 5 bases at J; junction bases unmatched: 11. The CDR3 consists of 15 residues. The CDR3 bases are TGTGCCAGCAGAGGTCAGGGGGCAGGGGGAACTGAAGCTTTCTTT. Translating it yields CASRGQGAGGTEAFF.

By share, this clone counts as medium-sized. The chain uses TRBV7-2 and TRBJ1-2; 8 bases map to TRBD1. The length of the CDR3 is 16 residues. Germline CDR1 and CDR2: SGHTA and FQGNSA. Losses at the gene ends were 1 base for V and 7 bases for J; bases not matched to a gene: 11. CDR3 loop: CASSLEVLAGGSGYTF. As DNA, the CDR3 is TGTGCCAGCAGCTTAGAGGTCCTGGCAGGGGGCTCTGGCTACACCTTC.

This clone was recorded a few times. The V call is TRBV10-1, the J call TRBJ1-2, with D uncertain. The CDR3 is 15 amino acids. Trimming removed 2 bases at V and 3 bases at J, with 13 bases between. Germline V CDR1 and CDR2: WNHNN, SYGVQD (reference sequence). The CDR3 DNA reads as TGCGCCAGCAGTGAGGGCCCGGGAGCGGACTATGGCTACACCTTC. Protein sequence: CASSEGPGADYGYTF.

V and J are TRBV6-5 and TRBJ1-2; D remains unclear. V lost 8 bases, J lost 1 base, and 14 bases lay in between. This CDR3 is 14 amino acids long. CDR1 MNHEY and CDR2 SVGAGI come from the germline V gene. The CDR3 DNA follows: TGTGCCAGCGGGGTGGGAGGACTTAACTATGGCTACACCTTC. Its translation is CASGVGGLNYGYTF.

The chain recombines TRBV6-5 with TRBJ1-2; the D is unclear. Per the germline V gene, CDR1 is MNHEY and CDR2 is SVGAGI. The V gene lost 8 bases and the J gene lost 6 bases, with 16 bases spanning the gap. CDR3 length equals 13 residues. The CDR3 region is CASLRQARDGYTF. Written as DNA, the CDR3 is TGTGCCAGCCTTCGACAAGCAAGGGATGGCTACACCTTC.

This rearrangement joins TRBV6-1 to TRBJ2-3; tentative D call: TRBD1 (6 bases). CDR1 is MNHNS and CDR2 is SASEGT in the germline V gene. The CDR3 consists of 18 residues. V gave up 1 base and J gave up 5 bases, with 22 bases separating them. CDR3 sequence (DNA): TGTGCCAGCAGTGAAGTCAGACCCGGGACATATCTCAAAGATACGCAGTATTTT. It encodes CASSEVRPGTYLKDTQYF.

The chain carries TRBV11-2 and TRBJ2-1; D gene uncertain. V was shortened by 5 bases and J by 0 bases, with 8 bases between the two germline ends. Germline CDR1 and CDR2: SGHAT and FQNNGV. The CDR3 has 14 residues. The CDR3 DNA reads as TGTGCCAGCAGCACGAGAGTCTCCTACAATGAGCAGTTCTTC. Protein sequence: CASSTRVSYNEQFF.

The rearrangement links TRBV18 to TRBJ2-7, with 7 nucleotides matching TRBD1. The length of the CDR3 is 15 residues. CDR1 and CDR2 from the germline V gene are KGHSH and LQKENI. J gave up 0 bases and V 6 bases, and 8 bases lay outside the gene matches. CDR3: CASSPNRDSSYEQYF. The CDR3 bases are TGTGCCAGCTCGCCCAACCGGGACAGCTCCTACGAGCAGTACTTC. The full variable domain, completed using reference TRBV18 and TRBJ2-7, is NAGVMQNPRHLVRRRGQEARLRCSPMKGHSHVYWYRQLPEEGLKFMVYLQKENIIDESGMPKERFSAEFPKEGPSILRIQQVVRGDSAAYFCASSPNRDSSYEQYFGPGTRLTVT.

As DNA, the CDR3 is TGTGCCAGCAGTTTACAATCACTAGGGGGGCAGTTCTTC. Residues: CASSLQSLGGQFF. The V and J genes are TRBV12-3 or TRBV12-4 and TRBJ2-1, with D perhaps TRBD1 (6 bases). The CDR3 covers 13 residues. Trimming took 2 bases from V and 12 from J, leaving 14 bases between them.

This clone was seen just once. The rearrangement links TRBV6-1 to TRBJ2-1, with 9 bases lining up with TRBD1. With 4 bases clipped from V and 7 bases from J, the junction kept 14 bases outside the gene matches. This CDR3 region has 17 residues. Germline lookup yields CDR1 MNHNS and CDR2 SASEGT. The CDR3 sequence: CASSVPRDRVLSNEQFF. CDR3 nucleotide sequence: TGTGCCAGCAGTGTACCGAGGGACAGGGTATTAAGTAATGAGCAGTTCTTC.

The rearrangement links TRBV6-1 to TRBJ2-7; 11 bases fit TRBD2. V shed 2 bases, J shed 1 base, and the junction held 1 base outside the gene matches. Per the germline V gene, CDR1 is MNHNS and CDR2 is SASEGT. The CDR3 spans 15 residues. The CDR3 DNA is TGTGCCAGCAGTGAAATAGCGGGAGGGTCCTACGAGCAGTACTTC. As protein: CASSEIAGGSYEQYF.

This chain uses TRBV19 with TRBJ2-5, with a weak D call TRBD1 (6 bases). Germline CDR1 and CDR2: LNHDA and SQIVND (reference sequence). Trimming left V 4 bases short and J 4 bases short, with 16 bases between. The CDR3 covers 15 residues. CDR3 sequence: CASSTGQYMGETQYF. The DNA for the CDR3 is TGTGCCAGTAGTACGGGACAATATATGGGAGAGACCCAGTACTTC.

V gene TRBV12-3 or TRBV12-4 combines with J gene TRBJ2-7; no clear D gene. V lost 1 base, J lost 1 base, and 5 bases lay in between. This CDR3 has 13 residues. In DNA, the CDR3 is TGTGCCAGCAGTTTAGGGATATCCTACGAGCAGTACTTC. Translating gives CASSLGISYEQYF.

The CDR3 reads CASSSPSGTAYNEQFF. DNA of the CDR3: TGTGCCAGCAGTTCCCCTAGCGGGACTGCCTACAATGAGCAGTTCTTC. The chain is built from TRBV27 and TRBJ2-1, with 9 bases fitting TRBD2. Germline V CDR1 and CDR2: MNHEY, SMNVEV (reference sequence). CDR3 size: 16 residues. V was pared by 4 bases and J by 2 bases, with 6 bases of the junction left unmatched.